This T cell receptor (beta chain) is from a study of blood T cell repertoires in COVID-19. Overall study context: The United States, Italy and Spain supplied acute and convalescent COVID-19 samples. T cells, B-cell-depleted T cells, or PBMCs provided the cDNA or gDNA that served as material.

J gave up 0 bases and V 3 bases, and 15 bases lay outside the gene matches. Germline-derived CDR1 and CDR2 are SGHDN and FVKESK. The CDR3 has 20 amino acids. Using immunoSEQ multiplex PCR, the repertoire was profiled, and TCRdb retains in-frame clones only, with some absent. This table holds under 200,000 clones, roughly 86% found once. Recruited during active infection, patients (from Seattle) were subsequently followed longitudinally. The sample comprised peripheral blood. This TCR was sampled from a man aged 55 to 70 with COVID-19, enrolled during active disease. The chain links TRBV14 to TRBJ1-5; TRBD1 matches at 9 bases. The CDR3 here is CASSHHEPGQGYYSNQPQHF. The CDR3 coding sequence is TGTGCCAGCAGCCATCACGAACCGGGACAGGGATATTATAGCAATCAGCCCCAGCATTTT.